The clone carrying this T cell receptor (beta chain) appeared a few times. Germline CDR1 reads SNHLY; CDR2 reads FYNNEI. J lost 3 bases, V lost 8 bases, and 11 bases had no gene match. The CDR3 spans 15 residues. The assay was immunoSEQ multiplex PCR, and TCRdb's table has in-frame clones only and misses some. The table records tens of thousands of clones, roughly 80% of them present only once. The data were taken from a study of OX40 agonist ivuxolimab in advanced cancers. About the study: Partial responses, seen in three patients, involved one hepatocellular carcinoma and two cutaneous melanomas.

This receptor was taken from an adult with an advanced solid tumor such as melanoma, head and neck, liver or kidney cancer. V is TRBV2 and J is TRBJ2-7; 9 bases map to TRBD2. Sequencing used CD4+ or CD8+ T cells sorted from blood, obtained in a trial of the OX40 agonist ivuxolimab. CDR3 amino acids: CASAPSRTSDYEQYF. The CDR3 DNA reads TGTGCCAGCGCCCCCTCGAGGACTAGCGACTACGAGCAGTACTTC. Full variable domain (remainder filled in from reference TRBV2 and TRBJ2-7): EPEVTQTPSHQVTQMGQEVILRCVPISNHLYFYWYRQILGQKVEFLVSFYNNEISEKSEIFDDQFSVERPDGSNFTLKIRSTKLEDSAMYFCASAPSRTSDYEQYFGPGTRLTVT.